The clone carrying this T cell receptor (beta chain) occurred a few times. The antigen remains unidentified. This sample is part of a study of CD8 T cells in ankylosing spondylitis. Points from the study as a whole: There was reportedly significant enrichment of clones that were disease-linked in matched ankylosing spondylitis synovial fluid. Disease-linked clones, CD8+, were relatively rare in peripheral blood. Several of the motif variants were reported before in synovial fluid and blood from reactive arthritis.

TCRdb analysed the 5' RACE reads with MiXCR anew, one entry per CDR3 protein. The table includes 300,000 to 400,000 distinct CDR3 sequences, approximately 10% detected once. CDR1 is SGHRS and CDR2 is YFSETQ in the germline V gene. The V segment lost 0 bases and the J segment 2 bases; nucleotides outside the gene matches: 8. The CDR3 runs 16 residues. The sequencing sample was made of blood, either unsorted or a sorted T cell fraction (not recorded which). The TCR sequence derives from a female donor with ankylosing spondylitis or in good health (not recorded which). The V gene is TRBV5-1, the J gene TRBJ2-7, with TRBD1 matching over 7 bases. This chain's CDR3 is CASSLGVGTVPYEQYF. The DNA for the CDR3 is TGCGCCAGCAGCTTGGGGGTTGGGACAGTCCCCTACGAGCAGTACTTC.